The 8 T cell receptor beta chains below were found in one sample sequenced in a study of identical twins. TCRdb processed the 5' RACE reads anew with MiXCR; each CDR3 protein has one entry. The data show some 1,600,000 distinct CDR3 sequences, about 32% seen once. The sequenced material came from cord blood. Every receptor here comes from a newborn girl in good health.

About this clonotype itself: The junction departs from germline at one end; a sequencing error may be responsible. The chain combines TRBV5-1 with TRBJ1-2; no firm D call. Germline-derived CDR1 and CDR2 are SGHRS and YFSETQ. The CDR3 sequence is 13 residues long. The CDR3 region is CASSPDANYDYTF. The CDR3 nucleotides read TGCGCCAGCAGTCCAGATGCTAACTATGACTACACCTTC.

Regarding this clonotype: One end of the junction varies from germline; a read error may be responsible. This CDR3 reads CASSLTGYSGYAF. As DNA, the CDR3 is TGTGCCAGCAGTTTAACGGGTTATAGTGGCTACGCCTTC. The chain combines TRBV28 with TRBJ1-2; D is unclear. This CDR3 spans 13 amino acids. From germline, CDR1 is MDHEN and CDR2 SYDVKM.

This clonotype was seen a handful of times. This CDR3 is CAISDLGRAGDTDTQYF. In DNA, the CDR3 is TGTGCCATCAGTGACCTAGGGAGAGCGGGGGACACAGATACGCAGTATTTT. The chain joins TRBV10-3 to TRBJ2-3; 8 bases map to TRBD2. This CDR3 is built from 17 residues. CDR1 and CDR2 (germline): ENHRY, SYGVKD. J lost 2 bases, V lost 3 bases, and 10 bases had no gene match.

This clonotype was counted only a few times. The gene calls are TRBV21-1 and TRBJ1-5; TRBD1, the table's D call, lacks a check against the DNA. TRBV21-1 is noted as a pseudogene. The CDR3 is 17 residues long. CDR3 coding DNA: TGTGCCAGCAGCAAAAGGGGAATGGGGGTGAGCAATCAGCCCCAGCATTTT. It specifies CASSKRGMGVSNQPQHF.

This clonotype was seen a few times. This sequence joins TRBV20-1 and TRBJ2-5; 12 positions agree with TRBD2. TRBJ2-7 explains the end of the DNA better; the J call may be wrong. The germline gives CDR1 DFQATT, CDR2 SNEGSKA (reference sequence). CDR3 length equals 19 residues. The CDR3 spells CSARDGGASGRVQRYEQYF. CDR3 in DNA: TGCAGTGCTAGAGATGGGGGGGCTAGCGGGAGGGTCCAGAGGTACGAGCAGTACTTC.

The rearrangement links TRBV12-3 or TRBV12-4 to TRBJ1-2; D is uncertain. The CDR3 sequence is 13 residues long. The germline V and J ends were trimmed by 0 bases and 7 bases, with 9 bases remaining between them. As DNA, the CDR3 is TGTGCCAGCAGTTTAGCGACGTGGGGTGGCTACACCTTC. It is translated as CASSLATWGGYTF.

The genes are TRBV20-1 and TRBJ2-7; 7 positions agree with TRBD2. CDR1 is DFQATT and CDR2 is SNEGSKA in the germline V gene (reference sequence). The CDR3 extends over 16 amino acids. V lost 3 bases and J lost 0; bases outside the gene matches: 11. The CDR3 region has the DNA TGCAGTGCTAGCGGGACTAACGGGATGAGCTCCTACGAGCAGTACTTC. As protein: CSASGTNGMSSYEQYF.

The chain employs TRBV5-1 and TRBJ2-2, with a tentative D call TRBD2 (6 bases). CDR1 and CDR2 (germline): SGHRS, YFSETQ. The CDR3 runs 17 residues. With 2 bases removed from V and 4 bases from J, the gap between germline ends came to 18 bases. CDR3 loop: CASSLRLPGGVTGELFF. The CDR3 DNA sequence: TGCGCCAGCAGCTTACGACTCCCTGGAGGGGTCACCGGGGAGCTGTTTTTT.